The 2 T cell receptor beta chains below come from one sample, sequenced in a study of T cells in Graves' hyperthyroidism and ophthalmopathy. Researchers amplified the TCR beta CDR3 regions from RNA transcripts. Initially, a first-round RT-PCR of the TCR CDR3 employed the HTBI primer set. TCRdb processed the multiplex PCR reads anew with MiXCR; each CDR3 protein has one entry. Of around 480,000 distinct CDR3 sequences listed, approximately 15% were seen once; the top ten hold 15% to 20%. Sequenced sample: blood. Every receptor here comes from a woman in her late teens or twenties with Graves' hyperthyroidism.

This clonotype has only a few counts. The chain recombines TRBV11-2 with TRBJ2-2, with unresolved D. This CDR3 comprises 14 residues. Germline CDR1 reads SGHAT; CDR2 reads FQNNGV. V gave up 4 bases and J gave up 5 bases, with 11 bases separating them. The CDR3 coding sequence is TGTGCCAGCAGCTCCCGGGTTCCGACCGGGGAGCTGTTTTTT. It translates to CASSSRVPTGELFF.

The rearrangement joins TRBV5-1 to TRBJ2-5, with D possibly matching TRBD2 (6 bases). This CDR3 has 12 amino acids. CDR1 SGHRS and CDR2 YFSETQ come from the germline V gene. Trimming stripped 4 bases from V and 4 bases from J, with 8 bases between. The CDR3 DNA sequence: TGCGCCAGCAGCGCAGCGGGAGAGACCCAGTACTTC. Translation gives CASSAAGETQYF.